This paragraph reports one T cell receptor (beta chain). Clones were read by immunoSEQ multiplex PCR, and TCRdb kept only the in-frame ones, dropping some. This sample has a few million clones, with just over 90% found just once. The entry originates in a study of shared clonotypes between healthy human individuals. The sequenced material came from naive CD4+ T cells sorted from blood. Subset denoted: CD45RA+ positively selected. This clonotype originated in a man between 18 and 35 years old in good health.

CDR3 in DNA: TGTGCCAGCACCCTTGAGCCAGGGAGAGGAAACACCATATATTTT. Translating gives CASTLEPGRGNTIYF. The chain carries TRBV2 and TRBJ1-3, with D possibly being TRBD1 (5 bases). V shed 7 bases and J shed 4 bases, with 17 bases lying between them. Germline CDR1 reads SNHLY; CDR2 reads FYNNEI. The CDR3 loop spans 15 amino acids. Looking up the rest from reference TRBV2 and TRBJ1-3 gives the full variable domain: EPEVTQTPSHQVTQMGQEVILRCVPISNHLYFYWYRQILGQKVEFLVSFYNNEISEKSEIFDDQFSVERPDGSNFTLKIRSTKLEDSAMYFCASTLEPGRGNTIYFGEGSWLTVV.